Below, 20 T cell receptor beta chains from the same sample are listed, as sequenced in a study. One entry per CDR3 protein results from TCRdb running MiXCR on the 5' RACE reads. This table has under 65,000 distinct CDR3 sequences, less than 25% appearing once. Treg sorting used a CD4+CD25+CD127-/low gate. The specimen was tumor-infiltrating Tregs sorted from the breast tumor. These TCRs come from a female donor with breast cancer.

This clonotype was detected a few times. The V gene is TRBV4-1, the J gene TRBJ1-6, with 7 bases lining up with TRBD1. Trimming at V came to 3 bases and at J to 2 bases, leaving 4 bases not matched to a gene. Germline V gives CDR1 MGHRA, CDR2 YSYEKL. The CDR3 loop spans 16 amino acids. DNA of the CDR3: TGCGCCAGCAGCCAGACACAGGGGACCTATAATTCACCCCTCCACTTT. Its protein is CASSQTQGTYNSPLHF.

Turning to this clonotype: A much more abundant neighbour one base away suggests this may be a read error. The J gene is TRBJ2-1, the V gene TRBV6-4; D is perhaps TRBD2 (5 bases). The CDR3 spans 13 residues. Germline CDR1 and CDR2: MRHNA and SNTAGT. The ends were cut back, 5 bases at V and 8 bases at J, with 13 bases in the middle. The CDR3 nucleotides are TGTGCCAGCAGTCGAGACTACGGCGATGAGCAGTTCTTC. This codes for CASSRDYGDEQFF.

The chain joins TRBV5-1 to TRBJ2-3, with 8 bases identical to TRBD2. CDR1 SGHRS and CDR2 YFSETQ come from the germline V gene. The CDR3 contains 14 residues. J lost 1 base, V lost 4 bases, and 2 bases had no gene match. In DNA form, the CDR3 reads TGCGCCAGCAGCCAAGCGGGGGGCACAGATACGCAGTATTTT. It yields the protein CASSQAGGTDTQYF.

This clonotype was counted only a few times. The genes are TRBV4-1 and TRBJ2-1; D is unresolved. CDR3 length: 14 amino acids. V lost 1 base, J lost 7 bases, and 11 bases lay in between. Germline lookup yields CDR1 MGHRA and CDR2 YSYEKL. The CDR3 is CASSQGEWANEQFF. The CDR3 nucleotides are TGCGCCAGCAGCCAAGGAGAGTGGGCTAATGAGCAGTTCTTC.

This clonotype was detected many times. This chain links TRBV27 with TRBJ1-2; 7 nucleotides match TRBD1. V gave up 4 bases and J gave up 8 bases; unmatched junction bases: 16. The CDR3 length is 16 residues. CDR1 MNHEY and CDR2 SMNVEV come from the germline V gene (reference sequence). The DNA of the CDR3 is TGTGCCAGCAGTTCATTACAGGGGAACGAACTTAAGGGCTACACCTTC. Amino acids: CASSSLQGNELKGYTF.

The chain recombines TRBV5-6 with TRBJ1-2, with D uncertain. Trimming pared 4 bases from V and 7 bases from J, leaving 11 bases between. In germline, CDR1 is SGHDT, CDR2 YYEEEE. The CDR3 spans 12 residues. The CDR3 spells CASSLRGAGYTF. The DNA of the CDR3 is TGTGCCAGCAGCCTTCGAGGAGCTGGCTACACCTTC.

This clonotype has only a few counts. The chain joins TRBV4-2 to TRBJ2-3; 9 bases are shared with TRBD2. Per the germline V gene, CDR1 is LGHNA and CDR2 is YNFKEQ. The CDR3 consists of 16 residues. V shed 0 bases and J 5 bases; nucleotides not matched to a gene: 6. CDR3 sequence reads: CASSQDGASGKDTQYF. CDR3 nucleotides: TGTGCCAGCAGCCAAGATGGGGCTAGCGGGAAAGATACGCAGTATTTT.

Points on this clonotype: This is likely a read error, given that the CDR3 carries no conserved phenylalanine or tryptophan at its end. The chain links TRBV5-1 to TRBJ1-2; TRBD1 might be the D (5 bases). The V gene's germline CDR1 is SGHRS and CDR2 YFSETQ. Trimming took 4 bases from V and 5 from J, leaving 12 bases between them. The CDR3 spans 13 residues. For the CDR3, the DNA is TGCGCCAGCAGCGAGACAGTCTCTTATGGCTACACCGTC. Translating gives CASSETVSYGYTV.

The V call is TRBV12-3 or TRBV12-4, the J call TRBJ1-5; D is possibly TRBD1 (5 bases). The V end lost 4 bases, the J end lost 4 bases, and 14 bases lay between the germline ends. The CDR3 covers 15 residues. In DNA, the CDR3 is TGTGCCAGCAGTTCCCAATCCCGGGGGAATCAGCCCCAGCATTTT. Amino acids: CASSSQSRGNQPQHF.

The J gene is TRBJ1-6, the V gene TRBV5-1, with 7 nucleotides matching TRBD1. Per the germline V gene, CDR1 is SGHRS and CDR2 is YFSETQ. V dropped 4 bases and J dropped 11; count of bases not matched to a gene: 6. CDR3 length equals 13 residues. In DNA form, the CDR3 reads TGCGCCAGCAGCCTACAGGGGCGGGCACCCCTCCACTTT. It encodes CASSLQGRAPLHF.

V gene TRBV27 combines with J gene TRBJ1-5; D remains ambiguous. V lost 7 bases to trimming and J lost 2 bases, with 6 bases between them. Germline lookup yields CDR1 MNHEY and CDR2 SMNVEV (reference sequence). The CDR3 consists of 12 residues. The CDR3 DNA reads TGTGCCAGCAAAAGCGGCAATCAGCCCCAGCATTTT. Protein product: CASKSGNQPQHF.

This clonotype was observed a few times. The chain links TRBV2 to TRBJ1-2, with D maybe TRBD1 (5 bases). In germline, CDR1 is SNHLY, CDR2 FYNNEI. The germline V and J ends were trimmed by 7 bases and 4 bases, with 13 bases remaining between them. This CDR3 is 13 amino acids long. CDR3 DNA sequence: TGTGCCAGCAACCCCCGGGGGACCTATGGCTACACCTTC. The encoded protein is CASNPRGTYGYTF.

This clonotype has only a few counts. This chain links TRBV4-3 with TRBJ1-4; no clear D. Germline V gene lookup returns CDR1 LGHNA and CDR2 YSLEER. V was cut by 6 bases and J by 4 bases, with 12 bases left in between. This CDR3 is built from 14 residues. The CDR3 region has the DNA TGCGCCAGCAGATCATCGCCGAGTAATGAAAAACTGTTTTTT. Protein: CASRSSPSNEKLFF.

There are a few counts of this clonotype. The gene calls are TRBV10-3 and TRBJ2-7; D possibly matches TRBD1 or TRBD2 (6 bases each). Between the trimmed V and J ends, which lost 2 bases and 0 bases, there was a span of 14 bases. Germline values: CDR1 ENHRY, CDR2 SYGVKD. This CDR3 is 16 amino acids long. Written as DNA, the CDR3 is TGTGCCATCAGTGAGCCGGGGGCACCGAACTCCTACGAGCAGTACTTC. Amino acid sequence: CAISEPGAPNSYEQYF.

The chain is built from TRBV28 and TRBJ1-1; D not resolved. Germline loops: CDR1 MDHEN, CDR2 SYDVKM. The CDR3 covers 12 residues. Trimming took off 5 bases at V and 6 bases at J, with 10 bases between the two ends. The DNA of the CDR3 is TGTGCCAGCAGTGAGAGACTGCCTGAAGCTTTCTTT. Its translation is CASSERLPEAFF.

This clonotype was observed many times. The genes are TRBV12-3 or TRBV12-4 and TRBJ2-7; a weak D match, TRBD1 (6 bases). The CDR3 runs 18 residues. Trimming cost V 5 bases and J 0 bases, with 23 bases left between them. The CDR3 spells CASSPSGLTGSFSYEQYF. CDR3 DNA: TGTGCCAGCAGTCCCTCCGGGTTGACAGGAAGCTTCTCCTACGAGCAGTACTTC.

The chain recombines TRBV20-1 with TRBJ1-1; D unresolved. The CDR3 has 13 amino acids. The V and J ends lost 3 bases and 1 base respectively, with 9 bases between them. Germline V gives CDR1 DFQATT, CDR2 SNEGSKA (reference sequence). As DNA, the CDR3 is TGCAGTGCTAGGAGGGCAGGGAACACTGAAGCTTTCTTT. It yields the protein CSARRAGNTEAFF.

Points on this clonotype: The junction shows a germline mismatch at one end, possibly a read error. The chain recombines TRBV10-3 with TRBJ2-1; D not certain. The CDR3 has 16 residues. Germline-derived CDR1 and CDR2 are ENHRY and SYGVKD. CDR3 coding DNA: TGTGCCATCAGTGAGCTTCGACTGAACTCCTACAATGAGCAGTCCTTC. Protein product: CAISELRLNSYNEQSF.

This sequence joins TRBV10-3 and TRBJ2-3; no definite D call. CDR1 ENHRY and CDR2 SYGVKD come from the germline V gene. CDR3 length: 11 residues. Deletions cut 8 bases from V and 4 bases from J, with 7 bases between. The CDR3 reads CAIGAADTQYF. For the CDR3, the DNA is TGTGCCATCGGAGCCGCAGATACGCAGTATTTT.

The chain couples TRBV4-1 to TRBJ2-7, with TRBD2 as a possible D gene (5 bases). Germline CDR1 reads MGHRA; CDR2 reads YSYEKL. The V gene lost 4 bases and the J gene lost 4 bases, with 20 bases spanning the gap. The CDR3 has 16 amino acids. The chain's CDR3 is CASSLSSSRGLYEQYF. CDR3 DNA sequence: TGCGCCAGCAGCCTCTCATCTTCGAGAGGGTTATACGAGCAGTACTTC.